Below, 20 T cell receptor beta chains from the same sample are listed, as sequenced in a study of blood T cell repertoires in COVID-19 (dated by TCRdb to 2020 to 2022). Library preparation used the immunoSEQ multiplex PCR assay. Entries here come from immuneACCESS through TCRdb and include only in-frame sequences with V and J called. Some clones fail to appear in such tables; in the studies checked, an unresolved V gene covers under half of the shortfall, and the cause of the remainder is unknown. Present in this sample are more than 35,000 clones, approximately 90% of which were seen just once. The top ten constitute 4.8% of the sample. Sample: peripheral blood. These receptors were taken from a human donor in a cohort sampled during active COVID-19.

V and J are TRBV11-2 and TRBJ1-2; TRBD1 might be the D (6 bases). This CDR3 has 15 amino acids. Trimming shortened V by 5 bases and J by 4 bases, and 17 bases separated the two germline ends. Per the germline V gene, CDR1 is SGHAT and CDR2 is FQNNGV. CDR3 in amino acids: CASSLQGGTSYGYTF. The CDR3 DNA reads as TGTGCCAGCAGCCTACAAGGGGGAACTAGCTATGGCTACACCTTC.

This CDR3 reads CASNPGEREAVAFF. The DNA for the CDR3 is TGTGCCAGCAACCCCGGGGAACGGGAAGCGGTAGCTTTCTTT. This sequence joins TRBV21-1 and TRBJ1-1. TRBV21-1 is a listed pseudogene. The CDR3 is 14 amino acids.

The chain employs TRBV7-8 and TRBJ1-1, with unresolved D. Germline V gene lookup returns CDR1 SGHVS and CDR2 FQNEAQ. There are 15 residues in the CDR3. V was pared by 1 base and J by 1 base, with 10 bases between. CDR3 nucleotide sequence: TGTGCCAGCAGCTTAGGTCGGGTACAGAACACTGAAGCTTTCTTT. Its protein product is CASSLGRVQNTEAFF.

The V and J genes are TRBV28 and TRBJ2-5; tentative D call: TRBD1 (5 bases). Trimming took off 3 bases at V and 0 bases at J, with 5 bases between the two ends. Germline loops: CDR1 MDHEN, CDR2 SYDVKM. The CDR3 totals 13 residues. The CDR3 nucleotides are TGTGCCAGCAGTTTCAGGGACCAAGAGACCCAGTACTTC. This translates into CASSFRDQETQYF.

The CDR3 here is CASSDRAYSNQPQHF. The CDR3 DNA sequence: TGTGCCAGCAGCGACAGGGCTTATAGCAATCAGCCCCAGCATTTT. The gene calls are TRBV7-8 and TRBJ1-5, with TRBD1 matching over 7 bases. The CDR3 loop spans 15 amino acids. Germline loops: CDR1 SGHVS, CDR2 FQNEAQ. With 5 bases clipped from V and 0 bases from J, the junction kept 4 bases outside the gene matches.

This clone has only one observation. The chain carries TRBV7-3 and TRBJ2-2, with 11 bases matching TRBD1. CDR3 size: 17 residues. Germline assignment: CDR1 SGHTA and CDR2 FQGTGA. J was trimmed by 5 bases and V by 2 bases; bases with no gene match: 7. The CDR3 sequence is CASSLSVGTGGTGELFF. In DNA form, the CDR3 reads TGTGCCAGCAGCTTATCGGTCGGGACAGGGGGGACCGGGGAGCTGTTTTTT.

This rearrangement joins TRBV3-1 (or the pseudogene TRBV3-2) to TRBJ1-1; D uncertain. The CDR3 spans 13 residues. Looked up from germline, CDR1 is LGHDT and CDR2 is YNNKEL (reference sequence). Trimming pared 0 bases from V and 8 bases from J, leaving 10 bases between. CDR3 in amino acids: CASSQDKRQEAFF. DNA of the CDR3: TGTGCCAGCAGCCAAGATAAGCGTCAAGAAGCTTTCTTT.

This sequence joins TRBV5-1 and TRBJ1-1; 7 bases match TRBD1. This CDR3 spans 14 amino acids. The germline V gene encodes CDR1 SGHRS and CDR2 YFSETQ. V lost 4 bases and J lost 6; bases outside the gene matches: 9. The CDR3 nucleotides are TGCGCCAGCAGCCATAACACAGGGGTTGCTGAAGCTTTCTTT. This codes for CASSHNTGVAEAFF.

This clone has more than one count but fewer than ten. V gene TRBV30 combines with J gene TRBJ2-2; D call uncertain. This CDR3 is 11 amino acids long. V shed 8 bases and J shed 5 bases, with 9 bases lying between them. Germline-derived CDR1 and CDR2 are GTSNPN and SVGIG (reference sequence). The CDR3 coding sequence is TGTGCCACCCAGGTTACCGGGGAGCTGTTTTTT. Protein: CATQVTGELFF.

The chain recombines TRBV5-6 with TRBJ2-1; unclear D gene. Looked up from germline, CDR1 is SGHDT and CDR2 is YYEEEE. The V end lost 0 bases, the J end lost 8 bases, and 15 bases lay between the germline ends. The CDR3 covers 15 residues. The CDR3 DNA reads TGTGCCAGCAGCTTGGCCTCGGTTCTCGCGGATGAGCAGTTCTTC. Translating it yields CASSLASVLADEQFF.

This clone was observed a single time. The chain links TRBV7-2 to TRBJ2-7; 8 bases map to TRBD2. This CDR3 comprises 13 residues. Germline assignment: CDR1 SGHTA and CDR2 FQGNSA. V gave up 1 base and J gave up 5 bases; unmatched junction bases: 1. The chain's CDR3 is CASSLVSGNEQYF. CDR3 in DNA: TGTGCCAGCAGCTTAGTTAGCGGGAACGAGCAGTACTTC.

CDR3 in amino acids: CATSDFHSGSAKNIQYF. As DNA, the CDR3 is TGTGCCACCAGTGATTTTCATAGCGGGAGTGCCAAAAACATTCAGTACTTC. This chain uses TRBV24-1 with TRBJ2-4; 9 bases are shared with TRBD2. The CDR3 covers 17 residues. V lost 1 base, J lost 1 base, and 4 bases stayed unmatched. The germline V gene encodes CDR1 KGHDR and CDR2 SFDVKD.

The chain carries TRBV27 and TRBJ2-7, with 13 positions matching TRBD2. Germline loops: CDR1 MNHEY, CDR2 SMNVEV (reference sequence). The CDR3 is 19 residues long. Germline trimming cut 7 bases from V and 7 bases from J; bases unmatched to any gene: 22. The CDR3 here is CASIKSRGLAGEARGEQYF. The CDR3 coding sequence is TGTGCCAGCATTAAATCCCGAGGACTAGCGGGAGAGGCTCGGGGTGAGCAGTACTTC.

V and J are TRBV10-3 and TRBJ1-4; D gene uncertain. The V gene's germline CDR1 is ENHRY and CDR2 SYGVKD. CDR3 size: 18 residues. With 11 bases removed from V and 3 bases from J, the gap between germline ends came to 28 bases. CDR3 coding DNA: TGTGCCCCCCAGGACTTTCAACGCCACACGAAGGCTAATGAAAAACTGTTTTTT. It translates to CAPQDFQRHTKANEKLFF.

The V and J genes are TRBV18 and TRBJ1-2, with D hard to call. CDR3 length equals 14 residues. The germline gives CDR1 KGHSH, CDR2 LQKENI. The V end was cut by 1 base, the J end by 4 bases, with 10 bases between. CDR3 loop: CASSPRELGYGYTF. The CDR3, as DNA: TGTGCCAGCTCACCACGGGAGCTGGGCTATGGCTACACCTTC.

This clone was detected a few times. The genes are TRBV24-1 and TRBJ2-1; D remains unclear. The CDR3 consists of 16 residues. CDR1 is KGHDR and CDR2 is SFDVKD in the germline V gene. Trimming stripped 7 bases from V and 2 bases from J, with 17 bases between. CDR3 nucleotide sequence: TGTGCCACCAGGCCCCCAGGCAATCTGACCTACAATGAGCAGTTCTTC. Protein product: CATRPPGNLTYNEQFF.

The J gene is TRBJ1-1, the V gene TRBV2; no clear D. Germline CDR1 SNHLY, CDR2 FYNNEI. The ends were cut back, 3 bases at V and 3 bases at J, with 14 bases in the middle. The CDR3 has 15 residues. The CDR3 nucleotides read TGTGCCAGCAGTGATCTGAAGTACGAGGACACTGAAGCTTTCTTT. This encodes CASSDLKYEDTEAFF.

The chain carries TRBV24-1 and TRBJ1-5, with a weak D call TRBD1 (5 bases). The CDR3 length is 18 residues. Germline-derived CDR1 and CDR2 are KGHDR and SFDVKD. Trimming cost V 2 bases and J 1 base, with 17 bases left between them. This CDR3 reads CATSDSNSRGVSNQPQHF. As DNA, the CDR3 is TGTGCCACCAGTGATTCGAATAGTAGGGGCGTAAGCAATCAGCCCCAGCATTTT.

The chain couples TRBV9 to TRBJ1-3; the D is unclear. CDR3 length equals 16 residues. V lost 0 bases, J lost 4 bases, and 14 bases lay in between. CDR1 is SGDLS, CDR2 YYNGEE, per germline. CDR3 coding DNA: TGTGCCAGCAGCGTAGCTACGGCAGGCACCGGAAACACCATATATTTT. Encoded protein: CASSVATAGTGNTIYF.

The J gene is TRBJ2-7, the V gene TRBV5-6; possibly TRBD2 for D (6 bases). Trimming shortened V by 0 bases and J by 6 bases, and 19 bases separated the two germline ends. The CDR3 spans 16 residues. CDR1 is SGHDT and CDR2 is YYEEEE in the germline V gene. CDR3 DNA: TGTGCCAGCAGCTTGGAGGGCGGGATGCCATTGGGCGAGCAGTACTTC. Its protein product is CASSLEGGMPLGEQYF.